This T cell receptor (beta chain) was recorded in a study of technical replicates of blood from four donors. Produced via immunoSEQ multiplex PCR; TCRdb's table is partial and in-frame only. Here the sample spans tens of thousands of clones, approximately 94% being singletons. The receptor's source is a human donor in good health. Sequenced sample: T cells isolated from PBMCs.

CDR3 nucleotide sequence: TGTGCCAGCAGCTTTGGTGAGGTGGTAGGTGAGCAGTTCTTC. Translated, it gives CASSFGEVVGEQFF. The rearrangement joins TRBV5-6 to TRBJ2-1; no definite D call. Looked up from germline, CDR1 is SGHDT and CDR2 is YYEEEE. V lost 2 bases and J 9 bases, leaving 15 bases between the germline ends. The CDR3 length is 14 residues.